These 6 T cell receptor beta chains were sequenced from one sample in a study of vaccination effects on CD4 cells after COVID-19. Antigens of these TCRs are unknown. TCRdb's table, derived via immunoSEQ multiplex PCR, lists solely in-frame clones and lacks some. The table has tens of thousands of clones, 55% to 85% seen once. CD4+ T cells specific for antigen were expanded with viral peptide pools by the ViraFEST assay before sequencing. An approximately ten-day culture period preceded the isolation of CD4+ T cells. All study participants received two doses of BNT162b2 or mRNA-1273 vaccine. Source: CD4+ T cells from PBMCs cultured with HCoV-229E spike peptides, taken after COVID-19 vaccination. All receptors come from a human donor who received a COVID-19 vaccine.

This clone was counted between two and nine times. V usage is TRBV5-5 and J usage is TRBJ2-3; D not resolved. The germline V gene has CDR1 SGHKS and CDR2 YYEKEE (reference sequence). The CDR3 is 13 amino acids. Trimming removed 2 bases from V and 1 base from J, with 5 bases in between. The CDR3 bases are TGTGCCAGCAGCTTTGTAGGCACAGATACGCAGTATTTT. This sequence encodes CASSFVGTDTQYF.

The J gene is TRBJ1-4, the V gene TRBV6-2 or TRBV6-3, with D possibly being TRBD1 (5 bases). This CDR3 region has 16 residues. Germline V CDR1 and CDR2: MNHEY, SVGEGT. Trimming stripped 4 bases from V and 8 bases from J, with 20 bases between. CDR3 in amino acids: CASSSPDKTDREKLFF. CDR3 nucleotides: TGTGCCAGCAGTTCCCCCGACAAGACAGATAGGGAAAAACTGTTTTTT.

This sequence joins TRBV25-1 and TRBJ2-2; D possibly corresponds to TRBD2 (5 bases). The CDR3 sequence is 12 residues long. Germline lookup yields CDR1 MGHDK and CDR2 SYGVNS. Deletions cut 6 bases from V and 8 bases from J, with 10 bases between. CDR3 residues: CASRGRPGELFF. The CDR3 DNA sequence: TGTGCCAGCAGGGGGAGACCGGGGGAGCTGTTTTTT. Full variable domain (outside the CDR3, taken from reference TRBV25-1 and TRBJ2-2): EADIYQTPRYLVIGTGKKITLECSQTMGHDKMYWYQQDPGMELHLIHYSYGVNSTEKGDLSSESTVSRIRTEHFPLTLESARPSHTSQYLCASRGRPGELFFGEGSRLTVL.

The V and J genes are TRBV7-3 and TRBJ2-1; 13 positions agree with TRBD2. Germline values: CDR1 SGHTA, CDR2 FQGTGA. V gave up 5 bases and J gave up 10 bases; unmatched junction bases: 11. This CDR3 has 16 residues. CDR3 region: CASSTWTSGRLPEQFF. The CDR3 DNA follows: TGTGCCAGCAGCACCTGGACTAGCGGGAGACTCCCCGAGCAGTTCTTC.

This clone was observed once. This chain connects TRBV19 to TRBJ1-4; TRBD1 matches at 9 bases. Germline-derived CDR1 and CDR2 are LNHDA and SQIVND (reference sequence). V gave up 5 bases and J gave up 8 bases; unmatched junction bases: 9. The CDR3 loop spans 15 amino acids. The CDR3 protein is CASSSQTGGNEKLFF. The CDR3 nucleotides are TGTGCCAGTAGTTCGCAGACAGGGGGTAACGAAAAACTGTTTTTT.

This chain joins TRBV9 and TRBJ2-3; 9 positions match TRBD2. Germline values: CDR1 SGDLS, CDR2 YYNGEE. The CDR3 is 18 residues long. Losses at the gene ends were 0 bases for V and 0 bases for J; bases not matched to a gene: 8. The DNA of the CDR3 is TGTGCCAGCAGCGTAGCTAGGCTAGCGGGGCGTAGCACAGATACGCAGTATTTT. Its translation is CASSVARLAGRSTDTQYF.